These 9 T cell receptor beta chains were sequenced from one sample in a study of T cell responses to AZD1222 COVID-19 vaccine. TCRdb keeps only in-frame clones here, not all; method: immunoSEQ multiplex PCR. The profile covers around 150,000 clones, with around 91% appearing a single time and around 5% taken by the ten largest. This sample comprised peripheral blood, obtained on day 0 of AZD1222 vaccination. The source of these receptors is an adult in good health.

This rearrangement joins TRBV11-2 to TRBJ2-5; TRBD1 matches at 7 bases. This CDR3 has 15 amino acids. The V gene end was trimmed by 5 bases and the J gene end by 4 bases; junction bases not matched to a gene: 10. Germline-derived CDR1 and CDR2 are SGHAT and FQNNGV. Written as DNA, the CDR3 is TGTGCCAGCAGCACGCCCGGGACAGACCGAGAGACCCAGTACTTC. Its translation: CASSTPGTDRETQYF.

This chain uses TRBV9 with TRBJ1-1; D is undetermined. With 0 bases removed from V and 1 base from J, the gap between germline ends came to 7 bases. CDR1 is SGDLS, CDR2 YYNGEE, per germline. This CDR3 has 14 amino acids. The CDR3 sequence is CASSVGRQNTEAFF. The CDR3, as DNA: TGTGCCAGCAGCGTAGGACGGCAGAACACTGAAGCTTTCTTT.

The chain couples TRBV7-9 to TRBJ1-5; perhaps TRBD1 as D (5 bases). Deletions cut 2 bases from V and 6 bases from J, with 8 bases between. Germline-derived CDR1 and CDR2 are SEHNR and FQNEAQ (reference sequence). The CDR3 is 13 residues long. CDR3 coding DNA: TGTGCCAGCAGCTTACAGGGAACTCAGCCCCAGCATTTT. Encoded protein: CASSLQGTQPQHF. Looking up the rest from reference TRBV7-9 and TRBJ1-5 gives the full variable domain: DTGVSQNPRHKITKRGQNVTFRCDPISEHNRLYWYRQTLGQGPEFLTYFQNEAQLEKSRLLSDRFSAERPKGSFSTLEIQRTEQGDSAMYLCASSLQGTQPQHFGDGTRLSIL.

J is TRBJ1-3 and V is TRBV4-3; 7 nucleotides match TRBD1. V shed 3 bases and J 2 bases; nucleotides not matched to a gene: 4. This CDR3 is 15 amino acids long. Germline V gene lookup returns CDR1 LGHNA and CDR2 YSLEER. CDR3 residues: CASSQTGPPGNTIYF. Written as DNA, the CDR3 is TGCGCCAGCAGCCAGACAGGGCCTCCTGGAAACACCATATATTTT.

This clone was observed a few times. The chain employs TRBV5-5 and TRBJ2-7, with D maybe TRBD1 (6 bases). CDR1 is SGHKS, CDR2 YYEKEE, per germline (reference sequence). CDR3 length: 14 residues. Trimming shortened V by 3 bases and J by 4 bases, and 14 bases separated the two germline ends. The DNA for the CDR3 is TGTGCCAGCAGCTGGTTGGCAGGGGCGTACGAGCAGTACTTC. It translates to CASSWLAGAYEQYF.

A few counts support this clone. The V and J genes are TRBV7-5 and TRBJ2-7; the table names TRBD2, a call not compared with the DNA. TRBV7-5 is tagged as a pseudogene. CDR3 size: 14 residues. CDR3 coding DNA: TGTGCCAGAAGCTGGGGACGGGAGGAATACGAGCAGTACTTC. It specifies CARSWGREEYEQYF.

The rearrangement joins TRBV15 to TRBJ1-6; tentative D call: TRBD1 (6 bases). In germline, CDR1 is LNHNV, CDR2 YYDKDF (reference sequence). The CDR3 runs 16 residues. V lost 1 base to trimming and J lost 4 bases, with 11 bases between them. The CDR3 DNA follows: TGTGCCACCAGCAGAGGGACAGACCATTATAATTCACCCCTCCACTTT. It yields the protein CATSRGTDHYNSPLHF.

CDR3 DNA: TGTGCCAGCAGCTTAGTCCTAGCGGGGGCCTCGGAGCAGTTCTTC. It yields the protein CASSLVLAGASEQFF. This sequence joins TRBV7-3 and TRBJ2-1; 10 bases line up with TRBD2. From germline, CDR1 is SGHTA and CDR2 FQGTGA. This CDR3 has 15 residues. The V and J ends lost 2 bases and 10 bases, in that order; junction bases with no gene match: 8.

V and J are TRBV7-8 and TRBJ2-6; no reliable D call. The CDR3 covers 15 residues. CDR1 SGHVS and CDR2 FQNEAQ come from the germline V gene. Trimming cost V 5 bases and J 1 base, with 9 bases left between them. The CDR3 reads CASSLLKSGANVLTF. CDR3 coding DNA: TGTGCCAGCAGCCTCCTTAAGTCTGGGGCCAACGTCCTGACTTTC.